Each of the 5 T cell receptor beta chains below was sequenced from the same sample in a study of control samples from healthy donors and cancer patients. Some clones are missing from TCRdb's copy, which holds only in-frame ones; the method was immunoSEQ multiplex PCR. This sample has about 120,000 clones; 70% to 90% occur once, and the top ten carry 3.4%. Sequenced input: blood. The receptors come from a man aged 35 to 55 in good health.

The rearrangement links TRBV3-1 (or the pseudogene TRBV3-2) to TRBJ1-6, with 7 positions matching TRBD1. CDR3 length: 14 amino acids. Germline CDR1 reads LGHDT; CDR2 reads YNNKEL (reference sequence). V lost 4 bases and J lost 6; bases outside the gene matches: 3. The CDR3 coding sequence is TGTGCCAGCAGCCGGGGACAGCTTAATTCACCCCTCCACTTT. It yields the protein CASSRGQLNSPLHF.

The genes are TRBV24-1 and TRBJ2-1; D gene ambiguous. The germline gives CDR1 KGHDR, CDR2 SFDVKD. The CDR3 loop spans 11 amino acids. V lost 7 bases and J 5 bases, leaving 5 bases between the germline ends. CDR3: CATRVDNEQFF. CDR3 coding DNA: TGTGCCACCAGGGTGGACAATGAGCAGTTCTTC.

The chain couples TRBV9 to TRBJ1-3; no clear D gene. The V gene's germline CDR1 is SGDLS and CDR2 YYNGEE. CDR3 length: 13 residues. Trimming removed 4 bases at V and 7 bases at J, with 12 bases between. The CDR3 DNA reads TGTGCCAGCAGCCCCGAGGGTGGGAACACCATATATTTT. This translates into CASSPEGGNTIYF.

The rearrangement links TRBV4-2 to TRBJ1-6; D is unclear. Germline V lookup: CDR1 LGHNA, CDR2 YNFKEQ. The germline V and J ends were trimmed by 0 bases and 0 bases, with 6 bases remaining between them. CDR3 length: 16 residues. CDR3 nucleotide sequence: TGTGCCAGCAGCCAAGAGGTTAGCTCCTATAATTCACCCCTCCACTTT. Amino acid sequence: CASSQEVSSYNSPLHF.

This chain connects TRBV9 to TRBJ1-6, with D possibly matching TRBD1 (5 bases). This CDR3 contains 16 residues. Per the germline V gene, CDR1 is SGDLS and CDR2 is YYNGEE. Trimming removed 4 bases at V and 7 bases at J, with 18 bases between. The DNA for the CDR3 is TGTGCCAGCAGCCCAGGGAGAGCAGGGCAAAATTCACCCCTCCACTTT. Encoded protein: CASSPGRAGQNSPLHF.